The entry below gives a single TCR beta chain sequence along with its context. The method was immunoSEQ multiplex PCR; TCRdb's version includes in-frame clones alone and lacks a portion of them. Among roughly 120,000 clones listed, more than 70% were seen once. This entry comes from a study of control samples from healthy donors and cancer patients. The J segment lost 0 bases and the V segment lost 9 bases, leaving 3 bases of the junction unmatched. Germline loops: CDR1 SGHRS, CDR2 YFSETQ. CDR3 length: 14 amino acids. Sequencing was performed on blood. This sequence originates from a woman in her 70s in good health. The V call is TRBV5-1, the J call TRBJ2-2; TRBD2 aligns across 9 bases. CDR3 region: CATRTSANTGELFF. The CDR3 DNA reads as TGCGCCACCCGGACTAGCGCGAACACCGGGGAGCTGTTTTTT.